This T cell receptor beta chain was sequenced during a study of cytomegalovirus exposure and HLA in healthy donors. The CDR3 has 15 amino acids. Some clones are missing from TCRdb's copy, which holds only in-frame ones; the method was immunoSEQ multiplex PCR. The sample lists 300,000 to 400,000 clones, around 90% occurring once. The TCR comes from a man younger than 40 in good health and CMV-seronegative. Sequencing input: PBMCs. This chain uses TRBV21-1 with TRBJ1-3; no DNA check was done on the table's D call, TRBD1. TRBV21-1 corresponds to a pseudogene. The CDR3 DNA sequence: TGTGCCAGCAGCGGACAGGACTACTCTGGAAACACCATATATTTT. Protein sequence: CASSGQDYSGNTIYF.